A selection of T cell receptor beta chains follows, all from one sample in a study of T cell responses to AZD1222 COVID-19 vaccine. The data were produced by immunoSEQ multiplex PCR, yet TCRdb's version contains in-frame clones alone and is incomplete. The sample shows 200,000 or so clones, approximately 93% of them seen only once. This specimen consisted of peripheral blood, obtained 28 days after the second AZD1222 dose. The receptor set was obtained from an adult who received the AZD1222 COVID-19 vaccine. Each CDR3 is given with its conserved first and last residue. A D gene is named only where the DNA matches it firmly. Rows give clone size only sometimes, using once, few, many, or a class for an expanded clone.

V gene	clone size	J gene	D gene	CDR3 length	CDR3 protein	CDR3 DNA
TRBV7-9	.	TRBJ1-6	.	14	CASSLDPGNSPLHF	TGTGCCAGCAGCTTAGATCCAGGGAATTCACCCCTCCACTTT
TRBV7-8	.	TRBJ1-1	.	14	CASKPGPGNTEAFF	TGTGCCAGCAAACCCGGACCCGGGAACACTGAAGCTTTCTTT
TRBV4-3	.	TRBJ2-3	.	16	CASSPQLSVQTDTQYF	TGCGCCAGCAGCCCTCAGCTTAGCGTGCAAACAGATACGCAGTATTTT
TRBV24-1	once	TRBJ2-1	TRBD1	12	CATSGDSNEQFF	TGTGCCACCAGCGGGGACAGCAATGAGCAGTTCTTC
TRBV4-1	.	TRBJ1-2	TRBD1	14	CASSPGQAYYGYTF	TGCGCCAGCAGCCCCGGACAGGCTTACTATGGCTACACCTTC
TRBV2	.	TRBJ2-5	.	13	CASRRDNQETQYF	TGTGCCAGCAGACGGGACAACCAAGAGACCCAGTACTTC
TRBV18	.	TRBJ2-1	.	15	CASSPSGGTYNEQFF	TGTGCCAGCTCACCGAGTGGGGGCACCTACAATGAGCAGTTCTTC
TRBV7-9	.	TRBJ1-2	.	12	CASSLGGYGYTF	TGTGCCAGCAGCTTGGGGGGCTATGGCTACACCTTC
TRBV14	.	TRBJ2-1	TRBD2	15	CASSLPGLGINEQFF	TGTGCCAGCAGCCTCCCGGGACTAGGGATCAATGAGCAGTTCTTC
TRBV6-5	.	TRBJ1-5	.	14	CASRPGPLNQPQHF	TGTGCCAGCAGACCCGGACCGCTCAATCAGCCCCAGCATTTT
TRBV10-3	.	TRBJ2-1	TRBD1	14	CAISGQGGNNEQFF	TGTGCCATCAGTGGACAGGGCGGAAACAATGAGCAGTTCTTC
TRBV9	.	TRBJ2-7	TRBD1	18	CASSVGVTSGTVSYEQYF	TGTGCCAGCAGCGTAGGTGTCACCTCCGGGACAGTCTCCTACGAGCAGTACTTC
TRBV10-2	.	TRBJ1-6	.	12	CASSEGWPPLHF	TGCGCCAGCAGTGAAGGGTGGCCACCCCTCCACTTT
TRBV12-3/TRBV12-4	.	TRBJ2-3	.	11	CASRTQDTQYF	TGTGCCAGCAGGACCCAGGATACGCAGTATTTT
TRBV7-9	.	TRBJ1-3	.	14	CASSQGNSGNTIYF	TGTGCCAGCAGCCAAGGAAACTCTGGAAACACCATATATTTT
TRBV6-5	.	TRBJ1-6	.	14	CASSYEGVDSPLHF	TGTGCCAGCAGTTACGAGGGGGTGGATTCACCCCTCCACTTT
TRBV24-1	.	TRBJ2-3	.	12	CATSPGTDTQYF	TGTGCCACCAGTCCTGGCACAGATACGCAGTATTTT
TRBV27	.	TRBJ1-2	.	16	CASSLMRGITNYGYTF	TGTGCCAGCAGTTTAATGAGGGGTATTACTAACTATGGCTACACCTTC
TRBV2	few	TRBJ1-1	.	13	CASSLGPNTEAFF	TGTGCCAGCAGTCTCGGGCCGAACACTGAAGCTTTCTTT
TRBV7-8	.	TRBJ1-2	.	16	CASSLARRRANYGYTF	TGTGCCAGCAGCTTAGCCAGACGGCGAGCTAACTATGGCTACACCTTC
TRBV11-2	.	TRBJ2-7	TRBD2	15	CASTFSGGAFYEQYF	TGTGCCAGCACCTTTAGCGGGGGGGCCTTCTACGAGCAGTACTTC
TRBV15	.	TRBJ2-7	TRBD2	14	CATSRTGTTYEQYF	TGTGCCACCAGCAGAACCGGGACTACCTACGAGCAGTACTTC
TRBV12-3/TRBV12-4	few	TRBJ1-4	.	12	CASSLNRRKLFF	TGTGCCAGCAGCCTTAACCGGCGAAAACTGTTTTTT
TRBV2	.	TRBJ1-5	.	18	CASSGSIEGGGLGQPQHF	TGTGCCAGCAGTGGATCGATCGAGGGGGGCGGGCTCGGGCAGCCCCAGCATTTT
TRBV5-4	once	TRBJ2-7	.	14	CASSSSGEAYEQYF	TGTGCCAGCAGCTCGTCGGGGGAGGCCTACGAGCAGTACTTC
TRBV5-1	.	TRBJ2-1	TRBD2	15	CASSPRLAGYNEQFF	TGCGCCAGCAGCCCGAGACTAGCGGGATACAATGAGCAGTTCTTC
TRBV7-9	.	TRBJ2-1	TRBD1	17	CASSLLLTGATYNEQFF	TGTGCCAGCAGCCTTTTATTGACAGGGGCAACTTACAATGAGCAGTTCTTC
TRBV29-1	.	TRBJ2-3	TRBD1	14	CSVEGDRGSDTQYF	TGCAGCGTTGAGGGAGACAGGGGGTCAGATACGCAGTATTTT
TRBV20-1	.	TRBJ1-2	.	11	CSVRENYGYTF	TGCAGTGTACGAGAGAACTATGGCTACACCTTC
TRBV18	.	TRBJ1-2	.	16	CASSSPGVQGTYGYTF	TGTGCCAGCTCGTCACCCGGGGTGCAGGGCACCTATGGCTACACCTTC
TRBV7-2	.	TRBJ1-5	.	12	CASSLGGEPQHF	TGTGCCAGCAGCTTAGGCGGCGAGCCCCAGCATTTT
TRBV5-6	.	TRBJ1-3	.	16	CASSLGQPISGNTIYF	TGTGCCAGCAGCTTGGGACAGCCCATTTCTGGAAACACCATATATTTT
TRBV7-3	.	TRBJ2-7	.	14	CASRSGTDSYEQYF	TGTGCCAGCAGATCCGGGACGGACTCCTACGAGCAGTACTTC
TRBV9	.	TRBJ2-2	.	13	CASSGGRVGELFF	TGTGCCAGCAGTGGAGGGCGGGTCGGGGAGCTGTTTTTT
TRBV7-2	.	TRBJ1-6	.	15	CASSPTGGVDSPLHF	TGTGCCAGCAGTCCGACTGGGGGGGTAGATTCACCCCTCCACTTT
TRBV7-3	.	TRBJ2-5	.	12	CASSSNKETQYF	TGTGCCAGCAGCTCCAATAAAGAGACCCAGTACTTC
TRBV19	.	TRBJ1-5	.	15	CASSIGENSNQPQHF	TGTGCCAGTAGTATTGGAGAAAATAGCAATCAGCCCCAGCATTTT